This TCR beta chain was documented in a study of beta chain features in type 1 diabetes. Notes on this clone: Its specificity is not known.

Findings and caveats of the study: Significant though moderate, a shortening of TCRB CDR3s appeared in all four CD4+ subsets of Type 1 diabetes patients.

Isolated RNA was reverse transcribed in full, so expressed TCRB transcripts were sequenced. TCRdb's table, derived via immunoSEQ multiplex PCR, lists solely in-frame clones and lacks some. Of 300,000 or so clones in the sample, roughly an eighth were seen once. V dropped 5 bases and J dropped 0 bases, with 11 bases sitting between them. The CDR3 is made up of 14 amino acids. The germline V gene encodes CDR1 SEHNR and CDR2 FQNEAQ (reference sequence). Sorting with CD45RO/CCR7/CD25/CD127/CD95/CD27 yielded naive, central memory, regulatory and stem-like memory CD4+ cells. The chain employs TRBV7-9 and TRBJ2-7; maybe TRBD1 (5 bases). This TCR came from a man between 25 and 39 years old with type 1 diabetes. Material: naive CD4+ T cells from blood. The CDR3 bases are TGTGCCAGCAGCCCTAGACAGCTCTCCTACGAGCAGTACTTC. Translated: CASSPRQLSYEQYF.